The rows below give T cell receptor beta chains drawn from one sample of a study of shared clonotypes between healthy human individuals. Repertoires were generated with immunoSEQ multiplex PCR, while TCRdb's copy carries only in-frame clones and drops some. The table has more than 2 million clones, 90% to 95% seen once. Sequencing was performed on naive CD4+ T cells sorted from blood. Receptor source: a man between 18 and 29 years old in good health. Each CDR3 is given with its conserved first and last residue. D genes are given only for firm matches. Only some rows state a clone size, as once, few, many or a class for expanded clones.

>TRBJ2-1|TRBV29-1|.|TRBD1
CSVVGDRGREQFF
TGCAGCGTTGTGGGGGACAGGGGGCGCGAGCAGTTCTTC
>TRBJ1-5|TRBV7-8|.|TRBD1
CASSPRAGGYQPQHF
TGTGCCAGCAGCCCTAGGGCAGGGGGGTATCAGCCCCAGCATTTT
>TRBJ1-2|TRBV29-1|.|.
CSVGLGGDYGYTF
TGCAGCGTTGGACTCGGGGGGGACTATGGCTACACCTTC
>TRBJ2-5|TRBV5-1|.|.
CASSLKGGAETQYF
TGCGCCAGCAGCTTGAAGGGGGGGGCAGAGACCCAGTACTTC
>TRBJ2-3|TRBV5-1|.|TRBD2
CASRGTSMVTDTQYF
TGCGCCAGCAGAGGGACTAGCATGGTCACAGATACGCAGTATTTT
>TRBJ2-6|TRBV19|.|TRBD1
CASSVRQGRLLSGANVLTF
TGTGCCAGTAGTGTCCGACAGGGTCGTCTATTGTCTGGGGCCAACGTCCTGACTTTC
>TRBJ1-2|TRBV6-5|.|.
CASSYSTGYGYTF
TGTGCCAGCAGTTACTCTACAGGCTATGGCTACACCTTC
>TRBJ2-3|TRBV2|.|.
CASSAPAATDTQYF
TGTGCCAGCAGTGCACCGGCGGCCACAGATACGCAGTATTTT
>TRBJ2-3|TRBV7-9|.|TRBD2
CASSFLGTSAADTQYF
TGTGCCAGCAGCTTCCTGGGGACTAGCGCCGCAGATACGCAGTATTTT
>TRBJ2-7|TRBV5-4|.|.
CASSLAGTPGGEQYF
TGTGCCAGCAGCCTGGCCGGGACTCCAGGCGGCGAGCAGTACTTC
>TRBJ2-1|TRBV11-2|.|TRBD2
CASSLDSGSADEQFF
TGTGCCAGCAGCTTAGATAGCGGGAGTGCAGATGAGCAGTTCTTC
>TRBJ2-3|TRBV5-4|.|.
CASSLENTDTQYF
TGTGCCAGCAGCTTAGAAAACACAGATACGCAGTATTTT
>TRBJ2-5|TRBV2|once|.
CASINRGQETQYF
TGTGCCAGCATAAATCGCGGGCAAGAGACCCAGTACTTC
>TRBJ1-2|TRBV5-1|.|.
CASRRTHQAPAVEYGYTF
TGCGCCAGCAGACGCACCCACCAGGCGCCAGCGGTAGAATATGGCTACACCTTC
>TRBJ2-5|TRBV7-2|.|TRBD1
CASSLGQVGSATQYF
TGTGCCAGCAGCTTGGGACAGGTTGGGTCGGCGACCCAGTACTTC
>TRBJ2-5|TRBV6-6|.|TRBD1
CASRSGGAETQYF
TGTGCCAGCAGATCAGGGGGCGCAGAGACCCAGTACTTC
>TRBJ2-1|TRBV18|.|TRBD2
CASSPYLAGAYNEQFF
TGTGCCAGCTCACCGTATCTAGCGGGAGCCTACAATGAGCAGTTCTTC
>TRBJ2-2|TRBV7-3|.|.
CASSLGRLSNTGELFF
TGTGCCAGCAGTCTTGGACGGCTCTCGAACACCGGGGAGCTGTTTTTT
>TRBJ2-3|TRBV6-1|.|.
CASSEIRKSDTQYF
TGTGCCAGCAGTGAAATTAGGAAATCCGATACGCAGTATTTT
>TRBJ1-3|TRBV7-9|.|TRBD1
CASSPGQTISGNTIYF
TGTGCCAGCAGCCCGGGACAGACCATCTCTGGAAACACCATATATTTT
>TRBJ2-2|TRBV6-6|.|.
CASVRSGAPGELFF
TGTGCCAGCGTACGGAGTGGGGCCCCCGGGGAGCTGTTTTTT
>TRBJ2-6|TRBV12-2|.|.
CASRLAGTVFIAGANVLTF
TGTGCAAGTCGCTTAGCCGGGACAGTTTTTATAGCTGGGGCCAACGTCCTGACTTTC
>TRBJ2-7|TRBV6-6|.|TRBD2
CASSPGTSGGEQYF
TGTGCCAGCAGCCCAGGGACTAGCGGGGGCGAGCAGTACTTC
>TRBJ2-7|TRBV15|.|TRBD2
CATTRGDQISYEQYF
TGTGCCACTACCCGGGGGGACCAGATTTCCTACGAGCAGTACTTC
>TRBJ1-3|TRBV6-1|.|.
CASSEMGAFTAFSGNTIYF
TGTGCCAGCAGTGAAATGGGAGCTTTTACCGCTTTCTCTGGAAACACCATATATTTT
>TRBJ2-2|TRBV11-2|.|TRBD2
CASTGTSGGTGELFF
TGTGCCAGCACCGGGACTAGCGGGGGAACCGGGGAGCTGTTTTTT
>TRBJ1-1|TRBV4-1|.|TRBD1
CASSQQTGVGTEAFF
TGCGCCAGCAGCCAACAGACAGGGGTTGGCACTGAAGCTTTCTTT
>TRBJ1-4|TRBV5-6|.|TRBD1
CASSLLGQGGEKLFF
TGTGCCAGCAGCTTGCTGGGACAGGGAGGGGAAAAACTGTTTTTT
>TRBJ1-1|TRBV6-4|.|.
CASSDGGAGTEAFF
TGTGCCAGCAGTGACGGCGGCGCGGGCACTGAAGCTTTCTTT
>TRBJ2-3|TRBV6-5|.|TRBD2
CASTLRSGTDTQYF
TGTGCCAGCACCCTCCGTAGCGGGACAGATACGCAGTATTTT
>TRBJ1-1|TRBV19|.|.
CASTAKTEAFF
TGTGCCAGTACCGCGAAAACTGAAGCTTTCTTT
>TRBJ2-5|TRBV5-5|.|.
CASRMGLNSGETQYF
TGTGCCAGCAGAATGGGGTTAAATTCCGGAGAGACCCAGTACTTC
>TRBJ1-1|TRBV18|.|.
CASSPSEMNTEAFF
TGTGCCAGCTCACCGTCAGAGATGAACACTGAAGCTTTCTTT
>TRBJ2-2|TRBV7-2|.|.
CASSLWTVNTGELFF
TGTGCCAGCAGCCTGTGGACAGTGAACACCGGGGAGCTGTTTTTT
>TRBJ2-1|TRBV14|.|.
CASSQDIPSEQFF
TGTGCCAGCAGCCAAGATATACCGAGTGAGCAGTTCTTC
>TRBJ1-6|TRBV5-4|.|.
CASRADRTNSPLHF
TGTGCCAGCAGGGCGGACAGAACAAATTCACCCCTCCACTTT
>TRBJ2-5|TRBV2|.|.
CASSVQLAGQETQYF
TGTGCCAGCAGTGTCCAGTTGGCAGGTCAAGAGACCCAGTACTTC
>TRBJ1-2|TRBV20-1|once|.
CSASQGHGYTF
TGCAGTGCTAGCCAGGGGCACGGCTACACCTTC
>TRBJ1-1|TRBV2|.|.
CASRVGHANTEAFF
TGTGCCAGCAGGGTCGGACACGCGAACACTGAAGCTTTCTTT
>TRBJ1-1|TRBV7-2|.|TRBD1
CASSFNLQGATEAFF
TGTGCCAGCAGTTTCAACCTTCAGGGGGCTACTGAAGCTTTCTTT
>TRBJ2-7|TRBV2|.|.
CASSEALRGGEQYF
TGTGCCAGCAGTGAAGCGCTAAGGGGTGGCGAGCAGTACTTC
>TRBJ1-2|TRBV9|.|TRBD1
CASSVTGDRGYGYTF
TGTGCCAGCAGCGTCACAGGGGATCGTGGCTATGGCTACACCTTC
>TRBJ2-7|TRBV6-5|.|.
CASSYSGTSKLYEQYF
TGTGCCAGCAGTTACTCGGGGACGTCGAAGCTATACGAGCAGTACTTC
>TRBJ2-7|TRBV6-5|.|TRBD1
CASSQGQGYEQYF
TGTGCCAGCAGTCAGGGACAGGGATACGAGCAGTACTTC
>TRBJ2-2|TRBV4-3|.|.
CASSQDYGYGELFF
TGCGCCAGCAGCCAAGATTACGGATACGGGGAGCTGTTTTTT
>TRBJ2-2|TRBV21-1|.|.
CASSKATGWDTGELFF
TGTGCCAGCAGCAAAGCGACAGGGTGGGACACCGGGGAGCTGTTTTTT
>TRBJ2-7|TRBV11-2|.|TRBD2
CASSLDRGGVHEQYF
TGTGCCAGCAGCTTAGATCGGGGGGGTGTGCACGAGCAGTACTTC
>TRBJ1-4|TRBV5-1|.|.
CASSITGSRINEKLFF
TGCGCCAGCAGCATTACAGGGAGTCGGATTAATGAAAAACTGTTTTTT
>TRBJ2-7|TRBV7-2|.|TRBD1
CASRLTGRGYEQYF
TGTGCCAGCAGGCTGACAGGGCGAGGGTACGAGCAGTACTTC
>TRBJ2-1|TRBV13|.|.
CASSLFSSSYNEQFF
TGTGCCAGCAGCTTATTTTCCAGCTCCTACAATGAGCAGTTCTTC
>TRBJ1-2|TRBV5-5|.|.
CASSAAGRSNGNYGYTF
TGTGCCAGCAGCGCGGCGGGACGCTCGAACGGGAACTATGGCTACACCTTC
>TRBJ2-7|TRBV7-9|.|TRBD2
CASSTPGASGAYEQYF
TGTGCCAGCAGCACCCCTGGGGCTAGCGGTGCCTACGAGCAGTACTTC